This T cell receptor (beta chain) was sequenced during a study of T cells in Graves' hyperthyroidism and ophthalmopathy. The CDR3 totals 13 residues. Trimming cost V 7 bases and J 2 bases, with 12 bases left between them. Germline V lookup: CDR1 SNHLY, CDR2 FYNNEI. This clonotype was detected many times. Amplification yielded TCR beta CDR3 regions, with RNA transcripts as the source. The primer set for the first-round RT-PCR of the TCR CDR3 was HTBI. TCRdb called the multiplex PCR reads again in MiXCR, with one record for every CDR3 protein. The sample lists over 550,000 distinct CDR3 sequences; 16% were seen once.

The sequenced sample was blood. The clonotype was recovered from a woman aged 18-29 years with Graves' hyperthyroidism. The V and J genes are TRBV2 and TRBJ2-7; tentative D call: TRBD1 (6 bases). The CDR3 DNA sequence: TGTGCCAGCAAGGGAGACAGGACCTACGAGCAGTACTTC. This encodes CASKGDRTYEQYF.